The rows below give T cell receptor beta chains drawn from one sample of a study of blood T cells in healthy people across ages. TCRdb reanalysed the 5' RACE reads using MiXCR and keeps one entry per CDR3 protein. In the table there are some 690,000 distinct CDR3 sequences, roughly 20% of which are singletons. The sequenced sample was blood. These receptor sequences come from a man between 65 and 85 years old in good health. Both conserved end residues are trimmed from each CDR3. A D gene is named only where the DNA matches it firmly.

cdr3_length | v_call | d_call | cdr3_aa
13 | TRBV20-1 | - | SASPSSAHTYEQY
13 | TRBV20-1 | TRBD2 | SARDSAGVINEQF
13 | TRBV6-6 | - | ASSYGGLGANVLT
11 | TRBV3-1 | - | ASRGPPAGEQY
11 | TRBV29-1 | TRBD1 | SARQGTWDGYT
12 | TRBV20-1 | - | SAPQGAEQETQY
15 | TRBV6-5 | TRBD1 | ASRTGTGGRKNYGYT
12 | TRBV29-1 | TRBD1 | SVWTGGANTEAF
9 | TRBV10-2 | - | ASSESGEQY
11 | TRBV6-6 | TRBD1 | ASTRDSSYEQY
6 | TRBV24-1 | - | AAHGYT
12 | TRBV5-1 | - | ASSLDRSQETQY
15 | TRBV7-2 | - | ASSLVSDSVFGEKLF
13 | TRBV6-1 | - | ASSDAGHLNTEAF
11 | TRBV3-1 | - | ASRYKASHEQF
13 | TRBV7-9 | - | ASQRVSSYNSPLH
10 | TRBV12-5 | - | ASGLGNNEQF
14 | TRBV7-3 | TRBD2 | ASSLMGTSGYNEQF
13 | TRBV6-6 | TRBD2 | ASSLGTGGRDEQF
10 | TRBV6-5 | - | ASSRRTGELF
12 | TRBV2 | - | ASTVTASNNEQF
14 | TRBV24-1 | - | AASELSGSSANTQY
12 | TRBV12-5 | - | ASRGPLSTDTQY
10 | TRBV5-8 | - | ASSRSGTPDT
13 | TRBV3-1 | TRBD2 | ASSQVIAGTGEQF
12 | TRBV3-1 | - | ASSQVIDGYGYT
10 | TRBV20-1 | TRBD1 | SAGTGEFGYT
11 | TRBV21-1 | - | ASSPHGGNEQF
11 | TRBV6-5 | - | ASSTPGEETQY
12 | TRBV12-3/TRBV12-4 | TRBD1 | ASGRDSSSYEQY
11 | TRBV9 | - | ASSVGPTGELF
14 | TRBV7-9 | TRBD1 | ASSWKAETGRGEQF
12 | TRBV2 | TRBD1 | ASSARTGSHEQY
14 | TRBV12-3/TRBV12-4 | - | ASSPSRQRFNNEQF
9 | TRBV20-1 | - | SADTYNEQS
13 | TRBV9 | - | ASSPSGGGGTEAF
13 | TRBV7-9 | - | ASRQLGAMNTEAF
12 | TRBV29-1 | TRBD1 | SVDGTGAGEKLF
15 | TRBV5-1 | TRBD2 | ASSPGGLAGNTDTQY
12 | TRBV5-1 | - | ASSLGGRLDEQF
13 | TRBV28 | TRBD2 | ASSMTGTRNYEQY
14 | TRBV4-1 | TRBD1 | ASSQQGASVTYEQY
14 | TRBV12-3/TRBV12-4 | - | ASSTGTRGGGNTIY
11 | TRBV12-3/TRBV12-4 | - | ASSFNQGHGYT
9 | TRBV29-1 | - | SVRREDIQY
9 | TRBV12-3/TRBV12-4 | - | ASTPYDTQY
13 | TRBV20-1 | TRBD1 | SAQRRTGEGTEAF
12 | TRBV7-6 | - | ASSGWGTNEKLF
10 | TRBV27 | - | ASRDSLNEQF
13 | TRBV19 | TRBD1 | ASSSLGQGDYGYT
13 | TRBV6-9 | - | ASSYEIASTYEQY
14 | TRBV6-6 | - | ASSSLREGGGETQY